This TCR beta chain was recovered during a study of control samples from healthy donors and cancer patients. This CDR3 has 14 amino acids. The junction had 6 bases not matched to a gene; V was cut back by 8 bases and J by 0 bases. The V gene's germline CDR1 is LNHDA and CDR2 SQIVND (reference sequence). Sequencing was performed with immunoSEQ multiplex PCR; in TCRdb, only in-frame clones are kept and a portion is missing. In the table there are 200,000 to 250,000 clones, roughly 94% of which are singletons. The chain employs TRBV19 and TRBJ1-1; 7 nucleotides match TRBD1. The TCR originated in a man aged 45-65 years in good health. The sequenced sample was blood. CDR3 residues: CASWTGNMNTEAFF. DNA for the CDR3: TGTGCCAGTTGGACAGGAAACATGAACACTGAAGCTTTCTTT.